This TCR beta chain was captured in a study of identical twins. Each cDNA held unique molecular identifiers, and template switching gave it a universal primer site. In TCRdb, the 5' RACE reads were re-called with MiXCR into one record per CDR3 protein. Of 420,000 or so distinct CDR3 sequences in the sample, about 18% were seen once. On this clonotype: What it binds is unknown.

The study, taken as a whole, reports: Models underestimated TCR alpha sharing (out-of-frame) in monozygotic twins.

V lost 3 bases and J 1 base, leaving 8 bases between the germline ends. Germline V gene sequence: CDR1 SGHKS, CDR2 YYEKEE (reference sequence). This CDR3 has 14 residues. The chain recombines TRBV5-5 with TRBJ2-4; D gene ambiguous. Specimen: naive T cells sorted from blood. The clonotype comes from a man aged 50 or older in good health. The DNA of the CDR3 is TGTGCCAGCAGCTGGCTCTTGGCCAAAAACATTCAGTACTTC. It specifies CASSWLLAKNIQYF. Based on the CDR3 plus reference TRBV5-5 and TRBJ2-4, the full variable domain is DAGVTQSPTHLIKTRGQQVTLRCSPISGHKSVSWYQQVLGQGPQFIFQYYEKEERGRGNFPDRFSARQFPNYSSELNVNALLLGDSALYLCASSWLLAKNIQYFGAGTRLSVL.